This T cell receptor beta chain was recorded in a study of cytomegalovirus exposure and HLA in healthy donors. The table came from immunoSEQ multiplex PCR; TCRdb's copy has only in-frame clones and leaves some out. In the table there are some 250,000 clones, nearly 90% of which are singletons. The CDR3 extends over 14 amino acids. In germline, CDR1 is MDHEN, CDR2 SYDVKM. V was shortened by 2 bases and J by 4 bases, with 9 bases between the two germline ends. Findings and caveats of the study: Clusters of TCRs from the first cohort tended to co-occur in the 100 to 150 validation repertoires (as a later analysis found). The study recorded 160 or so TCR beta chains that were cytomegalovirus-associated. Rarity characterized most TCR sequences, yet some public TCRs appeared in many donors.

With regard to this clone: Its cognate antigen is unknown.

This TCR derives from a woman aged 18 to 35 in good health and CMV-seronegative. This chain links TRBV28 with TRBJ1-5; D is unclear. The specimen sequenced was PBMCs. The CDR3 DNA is TGTGCCAGCAGTTTAGAATACAGTAATCAGCCCCAGCATTTT. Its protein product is CASSLEYSNQPQHF.